The 27 T cell receptor beta chains given below trace back to one sample, sequenced in a study of T-cell reconstitution after alpha-beta-depleted transplantation in children. Preparation of the TCRbeta library used unique molecular identifiers. One entry per CDR3 protein, called by TCRdb with MiXCR from the PCR reads. The sample includes 580,000 or so distinct CDR3 sequences, 20% to 25% of them seen just once. Sequencing was performed on PBMCs, mostly from graft donor cells, taken 360 days after TCRalphabeta/CD19-depleted stem cell transplant. The receptors were gathered from a boy younger than two who had a stem cell transplant for acute myeloid leukemia, so the T cells may come from the graft donor.

This clonotype was recorded at least ten times. The genes are TRBV6-1 and TRBJ2-5; D tentatively reads TRBD1 or TRBD2 (5 bases each). Trimming cost V 6 bases and J 2 bases, with 10 bases left between them. The CDR3 spans 13 residues. Germline V gene sequence: CDR1 MNHNS, CDR2 SASEGT. CDR3 in amino acids: CASRGPPQETQYF. The DNA of the CDR3 is TGTGCCAGCAGGGGACCACCTCAAGAGACCCAGTACTTC.

This clonotype was detected many times. The chain joins TRBV7-9 to TRBJ2-7, with D perhaps matching TRBD2 (6 bases). V shed 5 bases and J shed 0 bases, with 17 bases lying between them. Germline CDR1 and CDR2: SEHNR and FQNEAQ (reference sequence). CDR3 size: 16 residues. Here the CDR3 reads CASSPALLGSSYEQYF. CDR3 bases: TGTGCCAGCAGCCCAGCCCTCCTCGGGAGCTCCTACGAGCAGTACTTC.

This clonotype was observed a single time. The V call is TRBV20-1, the J call TRBJ2-7, with 7 bases that match TRBD1. Germline V gene data show CDR1 as DFQATT and CDR2 as SNEGSKA (reference sequence). The trim removed 4 bases at V and 1 base at J, leaving 7 bases unmatched. The CDR3 is 14 amino acids. CDR3 sequence: CSAKRSDRSYEQYF. The CDR3 region has the DNA TGCAGTGCTAAACGATCGGACAGGTCCTACGAGCAGTACTTC.

This chain connects TRBV5-1 to TRBJ2-1, with D possibly matching TRBD1 (5 bases). V was cut by 1 base and J by 7 bases, with 15 bases left in between. CDR1 and CDR2 (germline): SGHRS, YFSETQ. The CDR3 has 15 residues. CDR3 sequence (DNA): TGCGCCAGCAGCTTGACCACTGGTGGGGCTAATGAGCAGTTCTTC. Amino acid sequence: CASSLTTGGANEQFF.

Turning to this clonotype: The conserved phenylalanine or tryptophan is not found at the CDR3 terminus, so this likely reflects a read error. This chain links TRBV5-1 with TRBJ1-1; D remains ambiguous. Germline assignment: CDR1 SGHRS and CDR2 YFSETQ. V shed 3 bases and J shed 4 bases, with 16 bases lying between them. The CDR3 runs 15 residues. CDR3: CASSSQYPGGTEAFC. The CDR3 DNA sequence: TGCGCCAGCAGCTCACAGTACCCCGGTGGCACTGAAGCTTTCTGT.

The J gene is TRBJ2-2, the V gene TRBV4-3; D possibly corresponds to TRBD2 (6 bases). Looked up from germline, CDR1 is LGHNA and CDR2 is YSLEER. V was clipped by 4 bases and J by 6 bases, with 18 bases between them. The length of the CDR3 is 16 residues. The CDR3, as DNA: TGCGCCAGCAGCCCTTTTCAGGGATGGGAGGCCGGGGAGCTGTTTTTT. This encodes CASSPFQGWEAGELFF.

The rearrangement uses TRBV6-5 and TRBJ2-1; D is perhaps TRBD2 (6 bases). Germline V gene sequence: CDR1 MNHEY, CDR2 SVGAGI. The ends were cut back, 2 bases at V and 5 bases at J, with 13 bases in the middle. This CDR3 comprises 15 residues. The DNA for the CDR3 is TGTGCCAGCAGTTACGCCGGCGGGGTTCACAATGAGCAGTTCTTC. Encoded protein: CASSYAGGVHNEQFF.

This clonotype was detected a few times. The chain carries TRBV29-1 and TRBJ1-1; D is undetermined. This CDR3 region has 14 residues. V shed 0 bases and J shed 5 bases, with 13 bases lying between them. From germline, CDR1 is SQVTM and CDR2 ANQGSEA. This chain's CDR3 is CSVEDLVGRTEAFF. DNA for the CDR3: TGCAGCGTTGAAGATCTTGTGGGGAGAACTGAAGCTTTCTTT.

This clonotype was picked up a small number of times. The chain combines TRBV7-9 with TRBJ2-1, with D perhaps matching TRBD1 (5 bases). Trimming removed 1 base at V and 0 bases at J, with 10 bases between. Germline CDR1 and CDR2: SEHNR and FQNEAQ (reference sequence). The CDR3 is 16 amino acids. The CDR3 bases are TGTGCCAGCAGCTTAGTATCAGGGCCCTCCTACAATGAGCAGTTCTTC. Its protein product is CASSLVSGPSYNEQFF.

This clonotype was detected ten times or more. The chain links TRBV12-3 or TRBV12-4 to TRBJ2-7; no firm D call. This CDR3 is 14 amino acids long. Trimming pared 0 bases from V and 5 bases from J, leaving 11 bases between. CDR3 nucleotides: TGTGCCAGCAGTTTAGCCCTCTCCTGGGACGAGCAGTACTTC. Protein sequence: CASSLALSWDEQYF.

This clonotype was seen a few times. Here the CDR3 DNA reads TGTGCCAGCAGTTTAACTTTCGGCTACGAGCAGTACGTC. Protein product: CASSLTFGYEQYV. The chain carries TRBV12-3 or TRBV12-4 and TRBJ2-7, with no clear D. This CDR3 is built from 13 residues. V dropped 2 bases and J dropped 3 bases, with 8 bases sitting between them.

The chain uses TRBV4-3 and TRBJ1-1; D perhaps matches TRBD1 (5 bases). The CDR3 has 14 residues. Trimming took off 1 base at V and 5 bases at J, with 11 bases between the two ends. CDR1 LGHNA and CDR2 YSLEER come from the germline V gene. Written as DNA, the CDR3 is TGCGCCAGCAGCCAAGGCCGGGAGGGGACTGAAGCTTTCTTT. Protein: CASSQGREGTEAFF.

This clonotype has a count of ten or more. The chain recombines TRBV20-1 with TRBJ2-1, with TRBD2 matching over 8 bases. The CDR3 is 12 amino acids. Germline CDR1 and CDR2: DFQATT and SNEGSKA (reference sequence). The junction had 10 bases not matched to a gene; V was cut back by 3 bases and J by 15 bases. CDR3 DNA sequence: TGCAGTGCTAGGCGATTTAGCGGGGAAGTGTTCTTC. Protein product: CSARRFSGEVFF.

The V and J genes are TRBV9 and TRBJ2-7; TRBD2 agrees at 12 bases. The CDR3 runs to 16 residues. V was clipped by 3 bases and J by 4 bases; unmatched bases: 8. In germline, CDR1 is SGDLS, CDR2 YYNGEE. CDR3 in amino acids: CASSASGLAGLYEQYV. The DNA for the CDR3 is TGTGCCAGCAGCGCCAGCGGACTAGCGGGACTGTACGAGCAGTACGTC.

This clonotype showed up just a few times. This sequence joins TRBV12-3 or TRBV12-4 and TRBJ2-4; D ambiguous. The CDR3 totals 13 residues. V lost 6 bases to trimming and J lost 7 bases, with 13 bases between them. The CDR3 sequence is CASSTTGRNIQYF. DNA for the CDR3: TGTGCCAGCAGCACTACTGGACGGAACATTCAGTACTTC.

This chain links TRBV15 with TRBJ1-3; D remains unclear. The CDR3 runs to 14 residues. Germline lookup yields CDR1 LNHNV and CDR2 YYDKDF (reference sequence). V dropped 1 base and J dropped 2 bases, with 6 bases sitting between them. CDR3 amino acids: CATSRGSTGNTIYF. CDR3 in DNA: TGTGCCACCAGCAGAGGGTCTACTGGAAACACCATATATTTT.

The gene calls are TRBV20-1 and TRBJ2-7, with D perhaps assigned TRBD1 or TRBD2 (5 bases each). The CDR3 sequence is 14 residues long. The V and J ends lost 6 bases and 3 bases respectively, with 18 bases between them. Germline loops: CDR1 DFQATT, CDR2 SNEGSKA (reference sequence). This chain's CDR3 is CSAGEERGLYEQYF. Written as DNA, the CDR3 is TGCAGTGCAGGGGAAGAGAGGGGCCTCTACGAGCAGTACTTC.

This clonotype was seen repeatedly, ten times or more. The chain is built from TRBV3-1 and TRBJ2-7; 11 bases fit TRBD2. There are 15 residues in the CDR3. Germline assignment: CDR1 LGHDT and CDR2 YNNKEL (reference sequence). V was clipped by 2 bases and J by 5 bases; unmatched bases: 5. The CDR3 protein is CASSQLSGGADEQYF. The CDR3 coding sequence is TGTGCCAGCAGCCAACTTAGCGGGGGGGCCGACGAGCAGTACTTC.

At least ten counts were recorded for this clonotype. J is TRBJ2-7 and V is TRBV3-1; 9 bases match TRBD1. V shed 1 base, J shed 3 bases, and the junction held 1 base outside the gene matches. The CDR3 has 14 residues. Germline loops: CDR1 LGHDT, CDR2 YNNKEL (reference sequence). CDR3 in amino acids: CASSQGTGDYEQYF. The CDR3 coding sequence is TGTGCCAGCAGCCAAGGGACAGGGGACTACGAGCAGTACTTC.

This clonotype was detected ten times or more. The CDR3, as DNA: TGTGCCAGCTTAAAGACCCAGTACTTC. Protein sequence: CASLKTQYF. The chain combines TRBV27 with TRBJ2-5, with no clear D. Trimming cost V 8 bases and J 6 bases, with 4 bases left between them. There are 9 residues in the CDR3. Germline V gene sequence: CDR1 MNHEY, CDR2 SMNVEV (reference sequence).

This clonotype occurred a few times. This chain connects TRBV27 to TRBJ2-5; tentative D call: TRBD1 (5 bases). V was shortened by 5 bases and J by 3 bases, with 10 bases between the two germline ends. Germline loops: CDR1 MNHEY, CDR2 SMNVEV (reference sequence). The CDR3 sequence is 13 residues long. Here the CDR3 reads CASSKGIEETQYF. The CDR3, as DNA: TGTGCCAGCAGTAAGGGGATCGAAGAGACCCAGTACTTC.

V is TRBV6-1 and J is TRBJ1-6; 9 nucleotides line up with TRBD1. The CDR3 is 15 residues long. From germline, CDR1 is MNHNS and CDR2 SASEGT. The trim removed 8 bases at V and 6 bases at J, leaving 8 bases unmatched. CDR3: CASVSGQGFNSPLHF. CDR3 sequence (DNA): TGTGCCAGCGTCTCGGGACAGGGCTTTAATTCACCCCTCCACTTT.

The rearrangement uses TRBV7-2 and TRBJ2-1, with 7 nucleotides matching TRBD2. Germline values: CDR1 SGHTA, CDR2 FQGNSA. The CDR3 sequence is 15 residues long. Losses at the gene ends were 5 bases for V and 4 bases for J; bases not matched to a gene: 8. The CDR3 nucleotides are TGTGCCAGCAGCCCCCTGCGGGGGTCATACAATGAGCAGTTCTTC. Translation gives CASSPLRGSYNEQFF.

This clonotype was counted a single time. The chain carries TRBV20-1 and TRBJ1-3; the match to TRBD1 covers 7 bases. CDR1 is DFQATT, CDR2 SNEGSKA, per germline (reference sequence). J was trimmed by 4 bases and V by 6 bases; bases with no gene match: 9. The CDR3 spans 14 residues. The CDR3 DNA sequence: TGCAGTGCCCCTACAGGGGCGGGAGGAAACACCATATATTTT. Protein: CSAPTGAGGNTIYF.

The chain has TRBV6-1 and TRBJ2-5; perhaps TRBD2 as D (5 bases). V shed 3 bases and J shed 1 base, with 18 bases lying between them. The CDR3 totals 17 residues. Germline V lookup: CDR1 MNHNS, CDR2 SASEGT. The CDR3 here is CASSEGPSGIFQETQYF. The CDR3 coding sequence is TGTGCCAGCAGTGAGGGTCCGAGCGGTATCTTCCAAGAGACCCAGTACTTC.

The rearrangement links TRBV20-1 to TRBJ2-7, with D perhaps TRBD1 or TRBD2 (7 bases each). The CDR3 covers 11 residues. Trimming left V 8 bases short and J 7 bases short, with 15 bases between. Germline V gives CDR1 DFQATT, CDR2 SNEGSKA (reference sequence). The CDR3 DNA reads as TGCAGTACAGGGGAGGGCGCGGAGCAGTACGTC. This sequence encodes CSTGEGAEQYV.

The chain employs TRBV7-9 and TRBJ2-5; 8 bases are shared with TRBD1. The CDR3 length is 13 residues. V lost 6 bases and J lost 4; bases outside the gene matches: 4. CDR1 is SEHNR, CDR2 FQNEAQ, per germline (reference sequence). CDR3 in DNA: TGTGCCAGCAGGTTGGGACAGGTAGAGACCCAGTACTTC. This encodes CASRLGQVETQYF.